The present TCR beta chain was sequenced within a study of control samples from healthy donors and cancer patients. TCRdb's copy holds only in-frame clones and misses some; the assay was immunoSEQ multiplex PCR. The sample records 100,000 to 150,000 clones, approximately 92% being singletons. The germline V gene encodes CDR1 SGHRS and CDR2 YFSETQ. The V end was cut by 7 bases, the J end by 0 bases, with 13 bases between. This CDR3 is built from 14 residues. This sequence originates from a man aged 35 to 55 in good health. This chain links TRBV5-1 with TRBJ1-1, with D unclear. The material sequenced was blood. The CDR3 sequence is CASGKENMNTEAFF. The CDR3 DNA is TGCGCCAGCGGAAAAGAGAATATGAACACTGAAGCTTTCTTT.